This record looks at one TCR beta chain sequence and its context. TCRdb's copy holds only in-frame clones and misses some; the assay was immunoSEQ multiplex PCR. Of 180,000 or so clones listed, approximately 91% are singletons. The data originate from a study of T cell responses to AZD1222 COVID-19 vaccine. Germline V gene lookup returns CDR1 MNHEY and CDR2 SVGAGI. V was shortened by 4 bases and J by 7 bases, with 11 bases between the two germline ends. The CDR3 is 14 residues long. The chain has TRBV6-5 and TRBJ1-6; possible D gene TRBD1, 6 bases. The clonotype was recovered from an adult who received the AZD1222 COVID-19 vaccine. The source material was peripheral blood, sampled 28 days after the second AZD1222 dose. In DNA form, the CDR3 reads TGTGCCAGCAGTTTCGACAGGAGAAATTCACCCCTCCACTTT. Translation gives CASSFDRRNSPLHF.